This T cell receptor beta chain stems from a study of T-cell memory formation after mild COVID-19. The study's findings and limits: Researchers found some responding clones in pre-infection memory, a sign that cross-reactive memory joined.

V was clipped by 4 bases and J by 4 bases; unmatched bases: 7. CDR1 and CDR2 from the germline V gene are MNHNS and SASEGT. This CDR3 has 17 amino acids. Ten or more counts support this clonotype. Its antigen is currently unknown. 5'RACE primed at constant segments yielded TCR alpha and TCR beta cDNA libraries bearing sample barcodes and UMIs. TCRdb analysed the 5' RACE reads with MiXCR anew, one entry per CDR3 protein. Seen here are around 140,000 distinct CDR3 sequences, roughly 6.3% observed once, and the top ten hold approximately 2%. The sample was PBMCs or a T cell subset sorted from them (not recorded which). The sequence derives from an adult woman who had mild COVID-19 (a few samples of this study predate the infection). Cell type and time point are not known. This chain joins TRBV6-1 and TRBJ2-3; 14 nucleotides align to TRBD2. CDR3 amino acids: CASSGTSGRFFPDTQYF. DNA for the CDR3: TGTGCCAGCAGTGGGACTAGCGGGAGGTTTTTCCCAGATACGCAGTATTTT.